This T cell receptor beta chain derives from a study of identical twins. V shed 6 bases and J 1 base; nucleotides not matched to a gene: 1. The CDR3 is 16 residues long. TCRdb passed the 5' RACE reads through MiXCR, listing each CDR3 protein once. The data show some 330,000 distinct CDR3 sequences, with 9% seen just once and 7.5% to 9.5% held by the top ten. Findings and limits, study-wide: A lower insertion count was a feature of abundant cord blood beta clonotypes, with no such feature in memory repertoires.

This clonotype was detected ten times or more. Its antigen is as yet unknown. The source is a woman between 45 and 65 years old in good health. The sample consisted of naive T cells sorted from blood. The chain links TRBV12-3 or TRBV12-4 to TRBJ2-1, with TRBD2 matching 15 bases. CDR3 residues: CASRGLAGGSYNEQFF. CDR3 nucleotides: TGTGCCAGCAGAGGACTAGCGGGAGGGTCCTACAATGAGCAGTTCTTC.